This T cell receptor beta chain stems from a study of neoadjuvant nivolumab and ipilimumab in lung cancer. Generated by immunoSEQ multiplex PCR, the TCRdb table keeps only in-frame clones and is missing some. This sample carries roughly 30,000 clones, about nine tenths of them seen once, and the ten largest clones take approximately 5%. Looked up from germline, CDR1 is DFQATT and CDR2 is SNEGSKA (reference sequence). V was clipped by 5 bases and J by 5 bases, with 6 bases between them. CDR3 length: 10 residues. This clonotype was sampled from an adult with non-small cell lung cancer. The chain combines TRBV20-1 with TRBJ2-5; D is ambiguous. Here the sequenced sample was peripheral blood, taken after neoadjuvant nivolumab, alone or with ipilimumab, at or shortly before surgery. DNA of the CDR3: TGCAGTGCTCTAATCGAGACCCAGTACTTC. Its protein product is CSALIETQYF.